The rows below give T cell receptor beta chains drawn from one sample of a study of blood T cell repertoires in COVID-19. TCRdb's table, derived via immunoSEQ multiplex PCR, lists solely in-frame clones and lacks some. Here the sample spans 150,000 to 200,000 clones, approximately 80% being singletons. Sequencing was done on a sample of PBMCs or T cells enriched from blood (not recorded which). The receptors were sampled from a woman aged 60 to 75 who had recovered from COVID-19. CDR3s include the opening cysteine and the closing phenylalanine or tryptophan. D genes are given only for firm matches. Only some rows state a clone size, as once, few, many or a class for expanded clones.

clone_size,v_call,j_call,d_call,cdr3_aa,cdr3_nt
NA,TRBV28,TRBJ2-3,TRBD1,CASSPGTGGADSQYF,TGTGCCAGCAGTCCCGGGACAGGGGGCGCTGATTCGCAGTATTTT
NA,TRBV9,TRBJ1-2,NA,CASTPSGDRTNYGYTF,TGTGCCAGCACCCCTTCAGGGGATAGGACTAACTATGGCTACACCTTC
NA,TRBV15,TRBJ1-3,TRBD1,CATSRETGPGNTIYF,TGTGCCACCAGCAGGGAGACAGGGCCCGGAAACACCATATATTTT
once,TRBV5-1,TRBJ2-7,NA,CASSLVAGNYEQYF,TGCGCCAGCAGCTTGGTGGCGGGTAACTACGAGCAGTACTTC
once,TRBV7-2,TRBJ2-5,TRBD2,CASSPDWGGKTQYF,TGTGCCAGCAGTCCGGACTGGGGAGGGAAGACCCAGTACTTC
NA,TRBV18,TRBJ1-2,TRBD1,CASSQFRDRALMPTF,TGTGCCAGCTCACAATTCCGGGACAGGGCTCTTATGCCCACCTTC
NA,TRBV6-2/TRBV6-3,TRBJ1-2,NA,CASSYQDKFGYTF,TGTGCCAGCAGTTACCAGGATAAGTTCGGCTACACCTTC
NA,TRBV7-2,TRBJ1-4,NA,CASSLTHGRGEKLFF,TGTGCCAGCAGCTTAACTCATGGCAGGGGTGAAAAACTGTTTTTT
NA,TRBV30,TRBJ2-1,NA,CAWSTRVAINEQFF,TGTGCCTGGAGTACCAGGGTTGCAATCAATGAGCAGTTCTTC
NA,TRBV14,TRBJ2-2,TRBD1,CASSRTGGNTGELFF,TGTGCCAGCAGCCGTACAGGGGGTAACACCGGGGAGCTGTTTTTT
NA,TRBV5-1,TRBJ1-6,NA,CASSGGTGDSPLHF,TGCGCCAGCAGCGGGGGGACCGGGGATTCACCCCTCCACTTT
NA,TRBV4-1,TRBJ1-4,TRBD1,CASSQQTGPNEKLFF,TGCGCCAGCAGCCAGCAGACAGGGCCTAATGAAAAACTGTTTTTT
NA,TRBV14,TRBJ2-6,NA,CASSPRRRTGPSGANVLTF,TGTGCCAGCAGCCCCCGCCGACGTACAGGACCCTCTGGGGCCAACGTCCTGACTTTC
NA,TRBV5-1,TRBJ1-2,NA,CASSGQGSIGYTF,TGCGCCAGCAGCGGCCAGGGCTCTATCGGCTACACCTTC
NA,TRBV5-1,TRBJ1-1,NA,CASSLEFTVNTEAFF,TGCGCCAGCAGCTTGGAATTCACAGTGAACACTGAAGCTTTCTTT
few,TRBV2,TRBJ1-2,NA,CASRSGRESGGYTF,TGTGCCAGCAGGTCCGGGAGAGAAAGCGGGGGCTACACCTTC
NA,TRBV2,TRBJ1-6,TRBD1,CASGDSSYNSPLHF,TGTGCCAGCGGGGACAGCTCCTATAATTCACCCCTCCACTTT
NA,TRBV5-1,TRBJ2-7,TRBD1,CASSFRDRGGYEQYF,TGCGCCAGCAGCTTTCGAGACAGGGGAGGTTACGAGCAGTACTTC
NA,TRBV11-2,TRBJ1-2,NA,CASSLSEGVGGYGYTF,TGTGCCAGCAGCTTAAGTGAGGGCGTGGGGGGATATGGCTACACCTTC
once,TRBV7-6,TRBJ1-2,NA,CASSLLTGNYGYTF,TGTGCCAGCAGCTTATTGACAGGAAACTATGGCTACACCTTC
NA,TRBV3-1/TRBV3-2,TRBJ2-7,TRBD2,CASSQGWEGEQYF,TGTGCCAGCAGCCAGGGGTGGGAGGGGGAGCAGTACTTC
NA,TRBV3-1/TRBV3-2,TRBJ2-2,NA,CASSQETGLGGVGELFF,TGTGCCAGCAGCCAAGAAACCGGACTAGGGGGAGTCGGGGAGCTGTTTTTT
NA,TRBV21-1,TRBJ2-1,NA,CASDSRGTSGRERSGEYEQFF,TGTGCCAGCGACAGTCGTGGGACTAGCGGGAGAGAGCGATCGGGGGAATATGAGCAGTTCTTC
NA,TRBV5-7,TRBJ2-7,NA,CASSLEGGVYEQYF,TGTGCCAGCAGCTTGGAAGGGGGAGTCTACGAGCAGTACTTC
NA,TRBV28,TRBJ1-1,NA,CASSLSWGQNTEAFF,TGTGCCAGCAGTTTAAGTTGGGGGCAGAACACTGAAGCTTTCTTT
NA,TRBV12-3/TRBV12-4,TRBJ2-1,NA,CASSPVNPTEQFF,TGTGCCAGCAGCCCCGTCAACCCGACAGAGCAGTTCTTC
NA,TRBV4-1,TRBJ2-2,TRBD1,CASSQAHRGRSTGELFF,TGCGCCAGCAGCCAAGCCCACAGGGGGCGCAGCACCGGGGAGCTGTTTTTT
NA,TRBV28,TRBJ1-6,NA,CASSLPGQLDNSPLHF,TGTGCCAGCAGTTTACCCGGACAGTTAGATAATTCACCCCTCCACTTT
NA,TRBV10-3,TRBJ2-1,TRBD1,CAIASQGSDEQFF,TGTGCCATCGCCTCACAGGGGAGCGATGAGCAGTTCTTC
NA,TRBV18,TRBJ1-5,NA,CASSERQVNQPQHF,TGTGCCAGCTCCGAAAGACAAGTTAATCAGCCCCAGCATTTT
NA,TRBV10-2,TRBJ1-5,NA,CASSESVVSQPQHF,TGCGCCAGCAGTGAGTCTGTAGTGAGTCAGCCCCAGCATTTT
few,TRBV2,TRBJ1-5,TRBD1,CASSPRDRPLSNQPQHF,TGTGCCAGCAGTCCCCGGGACAGGCCCTTAAGCAATCAGCCCCAGCATTTT
NA,TRBV7-2,TRBJ2-1,TRBD2,CASSLAGGPYNEQFF,TGTGCCAGCAGCCTAGCGGGGGGACCATACAATGAGCAGTTCTTC
NA,TRBV7-9,TRBJ2-6,NA,CASSTTRQGPSGANVLTF,TGTGCCAGCAGCACCACCCGTCAGGGGCCCTCTGGGGCCAACGTCCTGACTTTC
few,TRBV25-1,TRBJ2-7,TRBD1,CASSAIGGVRVEQYF,TGTGCCAGCAGTGCGATAGGGGGCGTACGGGTCGAGCAGTACTTC
few,TRBV4-1,TRBJ1-2,NA,CASSQDRGIQGYTF,TGCGCCAGCAGCCAAGATAGGGGGATCCAGGGCTACACCTTC
NA,TRBV10-2,TRBJ1-6,NA,CASSGAGDSPLHF,TGCGCCAGCAGTGGGGCAGGGGATTCACCCCTCCACTTT
NA,TRBV10-3,TRBJ2-1,NA,CAISDVGGGPYNEQFF,TGTGCCATCAGTGATGTAGGGGGAGGGCCGTACAATGAGCAGTTCTTC
few,TRBV2,TRBJ2-7,NA,CASSEERYSYYEQYF,TGTGCCAGCAGTGAAGAGCGCTATTCTTACTACGAGCAGTACTTC
NA,TRBV29-1,TRBJ1-2,NA,CSVDRETRGSYGYTF,TGCAGCGTTGACCGGGAAACCCGGGGGAGCTATGGCTACACCTTC
NA,TRBV18,TRBJ2-1,TRBD1,CASSPPGQLINEQFF,TGTGCCAGCTCACCACCGGGACAGCTTATCAATGAGCAGTTCTTC
NA,TRBV19,TRBJ1-4,NA,CASSIARTADNEKLFF,TGTGCCAGTAGTATAGCGCGGACAGCAGATAATGAAAAACTGTTTTTT
NA,TRBV20-1,TRBJ1-6,TRBD1,CSASRDRAASPLHF,TGCAGTGCTAGTCGGGACAGGGCTGCTTCACCCCTCCACTTT
NA,TRBV5-1,TRBJ2-5,NA,CASSFMGAETQYF,TGCGCCAGCAGCTTCATGGGAGCAGAGACCCAGTACTTC
NA,TRBV21-1,TRBJ2-4,NA,CASSTQGTLAKNIQYF,TGTGCCAGCAGCACACAGGGAACATTAGCCAAAAACATTCAGTACTTC
NA,TRBV4-1,TRBJ2-1,NA,CASSQGVTKGNEQFF,TGCGCCAGCAGCCAAGGAGTTACTAAAGGCAATGAGCAGTTCTTC
NA,TRBV28,TRBJ1-6,NA,CASSLFQDSPLHF,TGTGCCAGCAGTTTATTTCAGGATTCACCCCTCCACTTT
NA,TRBV2,TRBJ1-5,NA,CASRKRDNSNQPQHF,TGTGCCAGCAGGAAACGAGATAATAGCAATCAGCCCCAGCATTTT
NA,TRBV19,TRBJ1-5,TRBD1,CVSSVAGGNQPQHF,TGTGTCTCGAGCGTGGCAGGGGGAAATCAGCCCCAGCATTTT
NA,TRBV7-8,TRBJ1-5,TRBD1,CASSWGTGGSQPQHF,TGTGCCAGCAGCTGGGGGACAGGGGGGAGTCAGCCCCAGCATTTT
NA,TRBV18,TRBJ1-5,NA,CASSRTGIFGQPQHF,TGTGCCAGCTCAAGAACAGGGATTTTCGGTCAGCCCCAGCATTTT
NA,TRBV6-1,TRBJ1-2,NA,CASSERDHRVGNYGYTF,TGTGCCAGCAGTGAGAGAGATCACAGGGTCGGTAACTATGGCTACACCTTC
once,TRBV5-1,TRBJ2-5,TRBD1,CASTSTGEKQETQYF,TGCGCCAGCACCTCGACAGGGGAAAAACAAGAGACCCAGTACTTC
NA,TRBV11-2,TRBJ2-7,NA,CASSFEPQGEQYF,TGTGCCAGCAGCTTCGAACCACAGGGCGAGCAGTACTTC
NA,TRBV9,TRBJ2-5,TRBD2,CASGVTAGFGETQYF,TGTGCCAGCGGTGTAACAGCGGGGTTTGGGGAGACCCAGTACTTC
NA,TRBV2,TRBJ1-6,NA,CASSDVRVNSPLHF,TGTGCCAGCAGTGACGTCAGGGTGAATTCACCCCTCCACTTT
NA,TRBV19,TRBJ1-6,TRBD1,CASSTTGGNSPLHF,TGTGCCAGTAGTACGACAGGGGGTAATTCACCCCTCCACTTT
NA,TRBV10-3,TRBJ2-3,NA,CAISHESTDTQYF,TGTGCCATCAGCCACGAGAGCACAGATACGCAGTATTTT
NA,TRBV18,TRBJ2-5,NA,CASSPSDLETQYF,TGTGCCAGCTCACCATCAGACTTAGAGACCCAGTACTTC